Below, 28 T cell receptor beta chains from the same sample are listed, as sequenced in a study of shared clonotypes between healthy human individuals. CD45RO-negative, CCR7-positively selected cells formed the naive CD8 fraction, excluding terminally differentiated effector memory CD45RA+ cells. Assay used: immunoSEQ multiplex PCR; TCRdb lists only in-frame clones, some missing. The sample holds around 2,100,000 clones, about 95% seen once. The specimen sequenced was naive CD8+ T cells sorted from blood. The receptors shown here come from a man aged 18 to 29 in good health.

This clone occurred a few times. The rearrangement uses TRBV27 and TRBJ1-5; D is undetermined. The CDR3 loop spans 13 amino acids. Germline V gene lookup returns CDR1 MNHEY and CDR2 SMNVEV (reference sequence). Trimming shortened V by 5 bases and J by 5 bases, and 10 bases separated the two germline ends. The CDR3 DNA sequence: TGTGCCAGCAGTGCCTACAATGATCAGCCCCAGCATTTT. Translated: CASSAYNDQPQHF.

This chain uses TRBV12-5 with TRBJ1-1; D unclear. Germline lookup yields CDR1 LGHNT and CDR2 FRNRAP. There are 12 residues in the CDR3. Trimming took off 7 bases at V and 1 base at J, with 7 bases between the two ends. The CDR3 region is CASARGNTEAFF. The CDR3 coding sequence is TGTGCTAGTGCGAGAGGGAACACTGAAGCTTTCTTT.

The gene calls are TRBV13 and TRBJ2-3; tentatively, D is TRBD1 or TRBD2 (5 bases each). Deletions cut 3 bases from V and 2 bases from J, with 15 bases between. From germline, CDR1 is PRHDT and CDR2 FYEKMQ (reference sequence). CDR3 size: 16 residues. As DNA, the CDR3 is TGTGCCAGCAGCTTTACGGGACGGTCTTCCACAGATACGCAGTATTTT. Translation gives CASSFTGRSSTDTQYF. Looking up the rest from reference TRBV13 and TRBJ2-3 gives the full variable domain: AAGVIQSPRHLIKEKRETATLKCYPIPRHDTVYWYQQGPGQDPQFLISFYEKMQSDKGSIPDRFSAQQFSDYHSELNMSSLELGDSALYFCASSFTGRSSTDTQYFGPGTRLTVL.

The gene calls are TRBV7-9 and TRBJ2-7; the D gene is possibly TRBD1 (6 bases). Germline V gives CDR1 SEHNR, CDR2 FQNEAQ (reference sequence). The V gene lost 5 bases and the J gene lost 6 bases, with 17 bases spanning the gap. This CDR3 is built from 14 residues. CDR3 nucleotides: TGTGCCAGCAGCCAACAGGGTGTGGGGCTCGAGCAGTACTTC. It specifies CASSQQGVGLEQYF.

This clone occurred once. The chain combines TRBV7-3 with TRBJ1-1, with a tentative D call TRBD1 (6 bases). This CDR3 spans 12 amino acids. The germline V gene has CDR1 SGHTA and CDR2 FQGTGA. Trimming pared 8 bases from V and 11 bases from J, leaving 18 bases between. The CDR3 reads CASGWVEGGAFF. As DNA, the CDR3 is TGTGCCAGCGGTTGGGTGGAAGGGGGTGCTTTCTTT. The entire variable domain, with the rest obtained from reference TRBV7-3 and TRBJ1-1, is as follows: GAGVSQTPSNKVTEKGKYVELRCDPISGHTALYWYRQSLGQGPEFLIYFQGTGAADDSGLPNDRFFAVRPEGSVSTLKIQRTERGDSAVYLCASGWVEGGAFFGQGTRLTVV.

The chain carries TRBV11-2 and TRBJ2-7; the match to TRBD2 covers 9 bases. Germline V CDR1 and CDR2: SGHAT, FQNNGV. V lost 5 bases and J lost 4; bases outside the gene matches: 18. The CDR3 length is 18 residues. In nucleotides, the CDR3 is TGTGCCAGCAGCCCGGGATTAGCGGGGGCCTCCCAGCATTACGAGCAGTACTTC. It yields the protein CASSPGLAGASQHYEQYF.

This sequence joins TRBV5-1 and TRBJ2-7; D gene uncertain. Germline V lookup: CDR1 SGHRS, CDR2 YFSETQ. CDR3 length: 16 residues. Trimming cost V 0 bases and J 0 bases, with 13 bases left between them. CDR3 sequence reads: CASSLDPTGSSYEQYF. The CDR3 DNA follows: TGCGCCAGCAGCTTGGATCCGACTGGAAGCTCCTACGAGCAGTACTTC.

The chain uses TRBV5-6 and TRBJ1-2; 8 nucleotides agree with TRBD1. CDR1 and CDR2 from the germline V gene are SGHDT and YYEEEE. The CDR3 has 14 residues. V gave up 4 bases and J gave up 7 bases; unmatched junction bases: 9. The CDR3 here is CASSITPTGGGYTF. CDR3 bases: TGTGCCAGCAGCATCACCCCAACAGGGGGTGGCTACACCTTC.

Concerning this clone: The same CDR3 is also encoded by other DNA sequences in this sample. J is TRBJ2-7 and V is TRBV27; TRBD1 agrees at 8 bases. CDR3 length: 14 residues. Per the germline V gene, CDR1 is MNHEY and CDR2 is SMNVEV (reference sequence). J lost 4 bases, V lost 5 bases, and 7 bases had no gene match. In DNA form, the CDR3 reads TGTGCCAGCAGTCCCCGCCAGGGGGCTTACGAGCAGTACTTC. Translating gives CASSPRQGAYEQYF.

V and J are TRBV14 and TRBJ2-1, with D possibly matching TRBD2 (6 bases). The CDR3 runs 15 residues. Deletions cut 5 bases from V and 7 bases from J, with 18 bases between. Germline CDR1 and CDR2: SGHDN and FVKESK. The CDR3 DNA reads as TGTGCCAGCAGCTCCTCCAGCGGGTTCAATAATGAGCAGTTCTTC. This codes for CASSSSSGFNNEQFF.

The J gene is TRBJ1-2, the V gene TRBV7-8; D remains ambiguous. Trimming took 1 base from V and 3 from J, leaving 9 bases between them. Per the germline V gene, CDR1 is SGHVS and CDR2 is FQNEAQ. The CDR3 consists of 14 residues. The CDR3 DNA reads TGTGCCAGCAGCTTAGTAAAAGGAGACTATGGCTACACCTTC. Translating it yields CASSLVKGDYGYTF.

V is TRBV5-5 and J is TRBJ1-2; unclear D gene. V shed 4 bases and J shed 6 bases, with 13 bases lying between them. The V gene's germline CDR1 is SGHKS and CDR2 YYEKEE (reference sequence). The CDR3 consists of 13 residues. The CDR3 is CASSQGVEDGYTF. The CDR3 DNA is TGTGCCAGCAGCCAAGGTGTGGAGGATGGCTACACCTTC.

The chain recombines TRBV2 with TRBJ1-3, with a tentative D call TRBD1 (6 bases). In germline, CDR1 is SNHLY, CDR2 FYNNEI. There are 17 residues in the CDR3. V was shortened by 2 bases and J by 2 bases, with 16 bases between the two germline ends. In DNA, the CDR3 is TGTGCCAGCAGTGAAATGGACAGCCTTCTACCTGGAAACACCATATATTTT. Translating it yields CASSEMDSLLPGNTIYF.

The chain carries TRBV5-4 and TRBJ2-3; D is tentatively TRBD1 or TRBD2 (5 bases each). Trimming shortened V by 2 bases and J by 4 bases, and 14 bases separated the two germline ends. This CDR3 is 15 amino acids long. Germline V lookup: CDR1 SGHNT, CDR2 YYREEE (reference sequence). CDR3 region: CASSLSWGSADTQYF. The CDR3 DNA reads as TGTGCCAGCAGCTTATCCTGGGGGTCTGCAGATACGCAGTATTTT.

The chain employs TRBV28 and TRBJ1-2; D is possibly TRBD1 (6 bases). Germline V lookup: CDR1 MDHEN, CDR2 SYDVKM. The ends were cut back, 4 bases at V and 4 bases at J, with 10 bases in the middle. CDR3 length: 13 residues. CDR3 amino acids: CASSSTGLYGYTF. The CDR3 nucleotides read TGTGCCAGCAGTTCCACAGGGCTCTATGGCTACACCTTC.

The V call is TRBV27, the J call TRBJ2-7, with 10 bases lining up with TRBD1. Germline V lookup: CDR1 MNHEY, CDR2 SMNVEV (reference sequence). Trimming took 4 bases from V and 6 from J; bases not matched to a gene: 6. The CDR3 has 14 amino acids. For the CDR3, the DNA is TGTGCCAGCAGTTGGGACAGGGGCTTTGGCGAGCAGTACTTC. The encoded protein is CASSWDRGFGEQYF.

The chain couples TRBV10-2 to TRBJ2-1; possibly TRBD1 or TRBD2 for D (5 bases each). The CDR3 extends over 12 amino acids. Germline loops: CDR1 WSHSY, CDR2 SAAADI. V was shortened by 4 bases and J by 8 bases, with 9 bases between the two germline ends. The CDR3 protein is CASSGGFDEQFF. The CDR3 nucleotides are TGCGCCAGCAGTGGGGGGTTCGATGAGCAGTTCTTC.

The J gene is TRBJ2-5, the V gene TRBV7-9, with D maybe TRBD2 (6 bases). The CDR3 totals 19 residues. Germline lookup yields CDR1 SEHNR and CDR2 FQNEAQ (reference sequence). The V end was cut by 1 base, the J end by 7 bases, with 28 bases between. CDR3 sequence: CASSLEPDSMGWGVWTQYF. CDR3 sequence (DNA): TGTGCCAGCAGCTTAGAACCCGACAGTATGGGATGGGGGGTGTGGACCCAGTACTTC. The full variable domain, its missing parts supplied by reference TRBV7-9 and TRBJ2-5, is DTGVSQNPRHKITKRGQNVTFRCDPISEHNRLYWYRQTLGQGPEFLTYFQNEAQLEKSRLLSDRFSAERPKGSFSTLEIQRTEQGDSAMYLCASSLEPDSMGWGVWTQYFGPGTRLLVL.

The chain couples TRBV13 to TRBJ1-2; 10 nucleotides line up with TRBD1. Germline V gene lookup returns CDR1 PRHDT and CDR2 FYEKMQ (reference sequence). This CDR3 region has 16 residues. The junction had 12 bases not matched to a gene; V was cut back by 7 bases and J by 4 bases. The CDR3 DNA sequence: TGTGCCAGCAACTTTGGGGACAGGGGTGCCATCTATGGCTACACCTTC. The encoded protein is CASNFGDRGAIYGYTF.

J is TRBJ2-5 and V is TRBV27; 8 positions match TRBD1. The CDR3 contains 17 residues. The germline V gene encodes CDR1 MNHEY and CDR2 SMNVEV (reference sequence). V lost 5 bases and J lost 2; bases outside the gene matches: 13. CDR3 DNA: TGTGCCAGCAGTCAACAGGGGGTCAAGGGGATTCAAGAGACCCAGTACTTC. It is translated as CASSQQGVKGIQETQYF.

The chain is built from TRBV27 and TRBJ2-4; D gene ambiguous. V lost 3 bases, J lost 9 bases, and 15 bases lay in between. The CDR3 loop spans 14 amino acids. Germline V lookup: CDR1 MNHEY, CDR2 SMNVEV (reference sequence). In DNA, the CDR3 is TGTGCCAGCAGTTTCGTAGGGAAGGTGGGCATTCAGTACTTC. This translates into CASSFVGKVGIQYF.

The chain joins TRBV5-1 to TRBJ2-2; TRBD2 is a possible D gene (6 bases). With 2 bases removed from V and 5 bases from J, the gap between germline ends came to 16 bases. Germline CDR1 SGHRS, CDR2 YFSETQ. The CDR3 runs to 16 residues. The CDR3 nucleotides read TGCGCCAGCAGCTTCCCTATAACGGGAGCAACCGGGGAGCTGTTTTTT. Residues: CASSFPITGATGELFF.

The count of this clone is one. Different DNA sequences within this sample yield the same CDR3. The chain couples TRBV28 to TRBJ2-5; D remains ambiguous. Germline lookup yields CDR1 MDHEN and CDR2 SYDVKM. V shed 2 bases and J shed 1 base, with 8 bases lying between them. The CDR3 sequence is 14 residues long. DNA of the CDR3: TGTGCCAGCAGTTTAGTCGGCAGCCAAGAGACCCAGTACTTC. Amino acid sequence: CASSLVGSQETQYF.

The rearrangement links TRBV5-1 to TRBJ1-5; 7 nucleotides match TRBD1. CDR3 length: 14 amino acids. Germline trimming cut 5 bases from V and 6 bases from J; bases unmatched to any gene: 8. CDR1 is SGHRS, CDR2 YFSETQ, per germline. CDR3 nucleotide sequence: TGCGCCAGCAGTCCGGGCCCAGGGGGTCAGCCCCAGCATTTT. The encoded protein is CASSPGPGGQPQHF. Drawing the rest from reference TRBV5-1 and TRBJ1-5, the complete variable domain is KAGVTQTPRYLIKTRGQQVTLSCSPISGHRSVSWYQQTPGQGLQFLFEYFSETQRNKGNFPGRFSGRQFSNSRSEMNVSTLELGDSALYLCASSPGPGGQPQHFGDGTRLSIL.

This clone came up once. This chain connects TRBV28 to TRBJ1-6; no clear D gene. The CDR3 covers 15 residues. Germline CDR1 MDHEN, CDR2 SYDVKM. V was clipped by 4 bases and J by 2 bases, with 9 bases between them. In nucleotides, the CDR3 is TGTGCCAGCAGTTCGACTATCCCCTATAATTCACCCCTCCACTTT. Encoded protein: CASSSTIPYNSPLHF.

The rearrangement links TRBV21-1 to TRBJ1-1. TRBV21-1 is classified as a pseudogene. The CDR3 sequence is 15 residues long. The CDR3, as DNA: TGTGCCAGCAGCTTTATTACAGCGGATGGCACTGAAGCTTTCTTT. Its protein is CASSFITADGTEAFF.

The chain recombines TRBV28 with TRBJ1-1, with D possibly matching TRBD1 (6 bases). Trimming pared 10 bases from V and 7 bases from J, leaving 22 bases between. Germline CDR1 reads MDHEN; CDR2 reads SYDVKM. The CDR3 has 14 residues. The CDR3 sequence: CATLRGGGLIEAFF. The CDR3 DNA sequence: TGTGCCACCCTTCGAGGGGGAGGGTTAATTGAAGCTTTCTTT.

This sequence joins TRBV7-9 and TRBJ1-2; D not certain. The germline V gene encodes CDR1 SEHNR and CDR2 FQNEAQ (reference sequence). This CDR3 spans 14 amino acids. The V gene lost 1 base and the J gene lost 3 bases, with 9 bases spanning the gap. This CDR3 is CASSLGMGYYGYTF. DNA for the CDR3: TGTGCCAGCAGCTTAGGCATGGGATACTATGGCTACACCTTC.